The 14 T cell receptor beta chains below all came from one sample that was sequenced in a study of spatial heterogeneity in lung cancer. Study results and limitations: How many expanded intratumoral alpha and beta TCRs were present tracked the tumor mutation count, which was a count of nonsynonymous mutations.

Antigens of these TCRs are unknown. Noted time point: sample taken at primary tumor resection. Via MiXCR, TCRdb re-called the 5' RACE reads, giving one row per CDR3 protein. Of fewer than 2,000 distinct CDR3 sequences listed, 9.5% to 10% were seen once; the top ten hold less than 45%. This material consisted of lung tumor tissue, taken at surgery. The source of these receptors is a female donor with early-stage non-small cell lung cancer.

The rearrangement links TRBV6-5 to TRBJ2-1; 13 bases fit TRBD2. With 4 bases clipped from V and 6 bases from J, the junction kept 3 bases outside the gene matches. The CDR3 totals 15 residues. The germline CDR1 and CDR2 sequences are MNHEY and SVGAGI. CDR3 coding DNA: TGTGCCAGCAGTTCGCGACTAGCGGGGGGCAATGAGCAGTTCTTC. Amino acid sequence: CASSSRLAGGNEQFF.

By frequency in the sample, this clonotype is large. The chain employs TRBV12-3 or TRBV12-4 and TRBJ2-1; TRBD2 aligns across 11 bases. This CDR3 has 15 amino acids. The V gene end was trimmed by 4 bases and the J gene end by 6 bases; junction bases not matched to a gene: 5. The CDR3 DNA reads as TGTGCCAGCAGTTCCCTAGCGGGGGGCTCCAATGAGCAGTTCTTC. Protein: CASSSLAGGSNEQFF.

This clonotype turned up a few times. CDR3 region: CASSVQDPRAAKNIQYF. The CDR3 nucleotides read TGTGCCAGCAGCGTCCAGGACCCACGCGCAGCCAAAAACATTCAGTACTTC. The J gene is TRBJ2-4, the V gene TRBV21-1. TRBV21-1 is designated a pseudogene. The CDR3 covers 17 residues.

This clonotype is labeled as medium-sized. Here the CDR3 reads CSARGFPGQGVAEQYF. The DNA of the CDR3 is TGCAGTGCTAGGGGGTTCCCGGGACAGGGGGTTGCCGAGCAGTACTTC. The J gene is TRBJ2-7, the V gene TRBV20-1, with 11 bases fitting TRBD1. Germline CDR1 DFQATT, CDR2 SNEGSKA (reference sequence). This CDR3 has 16 residues. V was pared by 3 bases and J by 6 bases, with 13 bases of the junction left unmatched.

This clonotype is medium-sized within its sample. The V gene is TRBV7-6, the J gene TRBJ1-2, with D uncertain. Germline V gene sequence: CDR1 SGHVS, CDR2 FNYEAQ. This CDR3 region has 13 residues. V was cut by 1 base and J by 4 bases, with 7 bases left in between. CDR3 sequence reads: CASSLEEGYGYTF. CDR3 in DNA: TGTGCCAGCAGCTTAGAGGAAGGCTATGGCTACACCTTC.

The CDR3 spells CASSLGGGASYEQYF. The CDR3 bases are TGTGCCAGCAGTCTCGGAGGGGGGGCCTCCTACGAGCAGTACTTC. This chain links TRBV28 with TRBJ2-7, with D tentatively TRBD2 (7 bases). Looked up from germline, CDR1 is MDHEN and CDR2 is SYDVKM. Trimming took off 5 bases at V and 0 bases at J, with 14 bases between the two ends. The CDR3 sequence is 15 residues long.

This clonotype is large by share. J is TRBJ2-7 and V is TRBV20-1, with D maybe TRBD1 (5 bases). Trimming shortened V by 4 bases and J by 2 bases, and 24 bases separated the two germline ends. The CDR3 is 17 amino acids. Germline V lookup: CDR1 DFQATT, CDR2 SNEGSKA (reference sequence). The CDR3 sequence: CSAKDPKQSGAAYEQYF. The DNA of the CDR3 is TGCAGTGCTAAAGACCCGAAACAATCTGGGGCGGCCTACGAGCAGTACTTC.

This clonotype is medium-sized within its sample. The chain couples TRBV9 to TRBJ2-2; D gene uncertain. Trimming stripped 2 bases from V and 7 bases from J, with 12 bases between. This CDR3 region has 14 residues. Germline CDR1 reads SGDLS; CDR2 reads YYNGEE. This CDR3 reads CASSVQYGHGELFF. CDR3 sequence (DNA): TGTGCCAGCAGCGTCCAGTACGGTCACGGGGAGCTGTTTTTT.

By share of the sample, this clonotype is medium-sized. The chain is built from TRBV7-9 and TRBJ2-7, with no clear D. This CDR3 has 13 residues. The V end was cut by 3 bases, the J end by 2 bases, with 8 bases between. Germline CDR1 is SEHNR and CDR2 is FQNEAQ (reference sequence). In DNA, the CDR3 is TGTGCCAGCAGCTTCGACGGTCCCTACGAGCAGTACTTC. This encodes CASSFDGPYEQYF.

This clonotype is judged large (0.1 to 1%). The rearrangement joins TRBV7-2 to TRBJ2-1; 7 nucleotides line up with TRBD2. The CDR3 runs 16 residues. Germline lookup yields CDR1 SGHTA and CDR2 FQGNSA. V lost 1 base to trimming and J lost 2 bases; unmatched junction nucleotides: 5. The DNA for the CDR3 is TGTGCCAGCAGCTTAGGGTCTAGCGGAACCTACAATGAGCAGTTCTTC. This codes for CASSLGSSGTYNEQFF.

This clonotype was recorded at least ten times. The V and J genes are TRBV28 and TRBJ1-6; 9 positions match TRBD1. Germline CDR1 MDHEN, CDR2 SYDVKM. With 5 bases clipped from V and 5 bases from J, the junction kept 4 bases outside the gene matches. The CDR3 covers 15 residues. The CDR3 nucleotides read TGTGCCAGCAGTCTACAGGGGGCGGATAATTCACCCCTCCACTTT. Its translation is CASSLQGADNSPLHF.

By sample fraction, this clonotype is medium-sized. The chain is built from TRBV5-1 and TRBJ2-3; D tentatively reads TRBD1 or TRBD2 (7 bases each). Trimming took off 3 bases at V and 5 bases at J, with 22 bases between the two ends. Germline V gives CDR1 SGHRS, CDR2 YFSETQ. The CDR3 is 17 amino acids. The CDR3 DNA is TGCGCCAGCAGCTCAAGCGGGACAGTGTCTAGGGGAGATACGCAGTATTTT. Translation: CASSSSGTVSRGDTQYF.

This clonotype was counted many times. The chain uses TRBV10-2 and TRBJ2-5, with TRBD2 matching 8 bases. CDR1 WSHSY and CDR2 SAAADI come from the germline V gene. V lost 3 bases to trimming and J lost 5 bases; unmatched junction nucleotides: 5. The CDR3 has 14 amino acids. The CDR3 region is CASSEAGVGETQYF. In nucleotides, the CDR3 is TGCGCCAGCAGTGAAGCGGGAGTAGGGGAGACCCAGTACTTC.

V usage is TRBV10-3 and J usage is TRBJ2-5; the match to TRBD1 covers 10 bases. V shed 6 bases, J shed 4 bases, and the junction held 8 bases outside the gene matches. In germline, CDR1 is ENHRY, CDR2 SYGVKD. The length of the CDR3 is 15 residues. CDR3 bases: TGTGCCATCAGCTCTTCGACAGGGGGCAGAGAGACCCAGTACTTC. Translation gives CAISSSTGGRETQYF.